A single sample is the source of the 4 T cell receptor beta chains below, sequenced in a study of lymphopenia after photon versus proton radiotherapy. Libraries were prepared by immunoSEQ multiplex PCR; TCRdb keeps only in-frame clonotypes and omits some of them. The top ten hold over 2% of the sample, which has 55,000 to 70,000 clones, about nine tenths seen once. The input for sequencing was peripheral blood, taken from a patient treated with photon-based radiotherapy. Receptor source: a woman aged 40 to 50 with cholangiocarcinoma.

The CDR3 sequence is CASNVVNRNNEKLFF. In DNA form, the CDR3 reads TGTGCCAGCAATGTTGTGAACAGGAATAATGAAAAACTGTTTTTT. The chain carries TRBV6-6 and TRBJ1-4; maybe TRBD1 (5 bases). Trimming stripped 7 bases from V and 4 bases from J, with 16 bases between. This CDR3 region has 15 residues. Per the germline V gene, CDR1 is MNHNY and CDR2 is SVGAGI (reference sequence).

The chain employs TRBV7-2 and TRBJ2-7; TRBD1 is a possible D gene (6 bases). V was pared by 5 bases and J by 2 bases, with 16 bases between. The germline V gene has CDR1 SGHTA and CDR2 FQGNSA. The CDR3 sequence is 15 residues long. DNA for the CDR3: TGTGCCAGCAGCATAACGGACAGTTTGACCTACGAGCAGTACTTC. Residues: CASSITDSLTYEQYF.

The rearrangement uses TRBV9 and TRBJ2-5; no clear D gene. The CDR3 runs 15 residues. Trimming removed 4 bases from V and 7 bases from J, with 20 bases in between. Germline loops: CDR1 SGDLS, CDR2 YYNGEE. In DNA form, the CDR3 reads TGTGCCAGCAGCCCCGACTCTGCTCGAGTAAGGACCCAGTACTTC. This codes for CASSPDSARVRTQYF.

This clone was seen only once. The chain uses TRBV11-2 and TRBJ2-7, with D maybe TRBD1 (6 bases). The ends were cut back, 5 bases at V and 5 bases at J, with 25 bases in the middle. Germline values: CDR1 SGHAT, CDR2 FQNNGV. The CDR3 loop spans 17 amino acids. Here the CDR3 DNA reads TGTGCCAGCAGCCTTGTCCCGGGACATCGACGGCAGGACGAGCAGTACTTC. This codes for CASSLVPGHRRQDEQYF.